These 23 T cell receptor beta chains came from one sample sequenced in a study of T cell changes during pregnancy in multiple sclerosis. Assay used: immunoSEQ multiplex PCR; TCRdb lists only in-frame clones, some missing. The sample has about 59,000 clones, roughly 94% seen once. This material consisted of CD8+ T cells from peripheral blood mononuclear cells, taken after pregnancy. These receptors came from a female donor with multiple sclerosis, enrolled in a pregnancy study.

This chain uses TRBV25-1 with TRBJ1-1, with 9 bases fitting TRBD1. Germline V gene lookup returns CDR1 MGHDK and CDR2 SYGVNS. J lost 7 bases, V lost 6 bases, and 9 bases had no gene match. CDR3 size: 14 residues. This chain's CDR3 is CASSRPGTGHEAFF. The CDR3 DNA is TGTGCCAGCAGCCGCCCCGGGACAGGGCATGAAGCTTTCTTT. The full variable domain, rest sourced from reference TRBV25-1 and TRBJ1-1, is EADIYQTPRYLVIGTGKKITLECSQTMGHDKMYWYQQDPGMELHLIHYSYGVNSTEKGDLSSESTVSRIRTEHFPLTLESARPSHTSQYLCASSRPGTGHEAFFGQGTRLTVV.

The V and J genes are TRBV9 and TRBJ2-3, with 9 bases that match TRBD2. CDR3 size: 16 residues. The germline V gene encodes CDR1 SGDLS and CDR2 YYNGEE. The V and J ends lost 4 bases and 4 bases, in that order; junction bases with no gene match: 10. The chain's CDR3 is CASSSAGTSIADTQYF. The CDR3 DNA reads as TGTGCCAGCAGCTCCGCCGGGACTAGCATTGCAGATACGCAGTATTTT.

The rearrangement joins TRBV30 to TRBJ1-2, with TRBD1 matching over 7 bases. The germline V gene encodes CDR1 GTSNPN and CDR2 SVGIG (reference sequence). There are 12 residues in the CDR3. V gave up 0 bases and J gave up 7 bases; unmatched junction bases: 2. This CDR3 reads CAWSVGGGGYTF. Here the CDR3 DNA reads TGTGCCTGGAGTGTAGGGGGCGGTGGCTACACCTTC.

The CDR3 sequence is CASTIWAGELGTEAFF. The CDR3 bases are TGTGCCAGCACGATTTGGGCAGGGGAGTTGGGGACTGAAGCTTTCTTT. The chain combines TRBV2 with TRBJ1-1; possibly TRBD1 for D (6 bases). V lost 7 bases to trimming and J lost 5 bases, with 23 bases between them. The CDR3 sequence is 16 residues long. Germline V gene sequence: CDR1 SNHLY, CDR2 FYNNEI.

The V and J genes are TRBV30 and TRBJ2-1; 9 bases are shared with TRBD2. With V trimmed by 0 bases and J by 3 bases, 15 bases remained unmatched. In germline, CDR1 is GTSNPN, CDR2 SVGIG (reference sequence). The CDR3 has 19 residues. CDR3 nucleotide sequence: TGTGCCTGGAGTGTACCGGTGTGGCGCGGGAGGGCGGTCTACAATGAGCAGTTCTTC. Translating gives CAWSVPVWRGRAVYNEQFF.

This sequence joins TRBV7-7 and TRBJ2-7, with 8 positions matching TRBD1. After removal of 5 bases from V and 0 bases from J, the junction contained 6 bases not matched to a gene. Looked up from germline, CDR1 is SSHAT and CDR2 is FNYEAQ (reference sequence). CDR3 length: 15 amino acids. CDR3 DNA: TGTGCCAGCAGCCCACTGGACAGGGCCTCCTACGAGCAGTACTTC. Translated: CASSPLDRASYEQYF. Combining the CDR3 with reference TRBV7-7 and TRBJ2-7 gives the whole variable domain GAGVSQSPRYKVTKRGQDVTLRCDPISSHATLYWYQQALGQGPEFLTYFNYEAQPDKSGLPSDRFSAERPEGSISTLTIQRTEQRDSAMYRCASSPLDRASYEQYFGPGTRLTVT.

CDR3 residues: CASSPWTSGRAGAYEQYF. The CDR3 DNA follows: TGCGCCAGCAGCCCTTGGACTAGCGGGAGGGCCGGGGCCTACGAGCAGTACTTC. The chain combines TRBV4-1 with TRBJ2-7; 15 bases line up with TRBD2. The CDR3 loop spans 18 amino acids. After removal of 4 bases from V and 2 bases from J, the junction contained 9 bases not matched to a gene. CDR1 is MGHRA, CDR2 YSYEKL, per germline.

The chain carries TRBV6-5 and TRBJ2-3; no clear D gene. This CDR3 comprises 13 residues. From germline, CDR1 is MNHEY and CDR2 SVGAGI. V lost 2 bases and J lost 2, with 5 bases in between. CDR3 protein: CASSYTHTDTQYF. The CDR3 bases are TGTGCCAGCAGTTACACACACACAGATACGCAGTATTTT.

The chain has TRBV7-8 and TRBJ2-2, with TRBD2 identical over 7 bases. In germline, CDR1 is SGHVS, CDR2 FQNEAQ. V shed 1 base and J 5 bases; nucleotides not matched to a gene: 7. CDR3 length: 16 residues. In DNA form, the CDR3 reads TGTGCCAGCAGCTTAGGAACTAGCGATAGGACCGGGGAGCTGTTTTTT. This encodes CASSLGTSDRTGELFF.

CDR3 nucleotide sequence: TGTGCCAGCACCCCCTGGGGCGCGGTGGATACGCAGTATTTT. Protein: CASTPWGAVDTQYF. The chain couples TRBV27 to TRBJ2-3, with a possible D match to TRBD1 (5 bases). Germline-derived CDR1 and CDR2 are MNHEY and SMNVEV (reference sequence). V was clipped by 7 bases and J by 6 bases, with 17 bases between them. This CDR3 comprises 14 residues.

The V call is TRBV7-9, the J call TRBJ1-2, with D tentatively TRBD1 (6 bases). Trimming took off 4 bases at V and 10 bases at J, with 19 bases between the two ends. Germline V lookup: CDR1 SEHNR, CDR2 FQNEAQ (reference sequence). There are 14 residues in the CDR3. CDR3 DNA: TGTGCCAGCAGCTCCGCCCCCGGGGGGCAACACTACACCTTC. It encodes CASSSAPGGQHYTF.

The chain uses TRBV10-2 and TRBJ2-3; 7 bases agree with TRBD2. The CDR3 runs 13 residues. The junction had 5 bases not matched to a gene; V was cut back by 8 bases and J by 3 bases. CDR1 and CDR2 from the germline V gene are WSHSY and SAAADI. The CDR3 DNA reads as TGCGCCAGCTCCAGCGGGATAACAGATACGCAGTATTTT. This codes for CASSSGITDTQYF.

The chain's CDR3 is CASRAVEAGTDTQYF. CDR3 nucleotides: TGCGCCAGCAGGGCCGTTGAAGCGGGCACAGATACGCAGTATTTT. The rearrangement uses TRBV10-2 and TRBJ2-3, with D perhaps TRBD2 (5 bases). The germline gives CDR1 WSHSY, CDR2 SAAADI. V was cut by 6 bases and J by 1 base, with 14 bases left in between. The CDR3 has 15 residues.

The genes are TRBV5-5 and TRBJ2-7; 10 bases map to TRBD2. The CDR3 runs 14 residues. Germline loops: CDR1 SGHKS, CDR2 YYEKEE (reference sequence). The V gene end was trimmed by 4 bases and the J gene end by 2 bases; junction bases not matched to a gene: 3. The CDR3 nucleotides are TGTGCCAGCAGCGTAGCGGGAGGTACCTACGAGCAGTACTTC. Translated, it gives CASSVAGGTYEQYF.

This rearrangement joins TRBV29-1 to TRBJ1-2; D call uncertain. Trimming removed 4 bases at V and 5 bases at J, with 8 bases between. CDR1 SQVTM and CDR2 ANQGSEA come from the germline V gene. This CDR3 contains 11 residues. CDR3 nucleotides: TGCAGCGTTGCCAGGTCTTATGGCTACACCTTC. It is translated as CSVARSYGYTF.

V gene TRBV19 combines with J gene TRBJ2-3; perhaps TRBD2 as D (6 bases). This CDR3 is built from 15 residues. Trimming cost V 1 base and J 1 base, with 9 bases left between them. Germline V gene data show CDR1 as LNHDA and CDR2 as SQIVND (reference sequence). The CDR3 sequence is CASSIAGRRTDTQYF. In DNA, the CDR3 is TGTGCCAGTAGTATAGCGGGGAGGCGCACAGATACGCAGTATTTT.

The chain links TRBV29-1 to TRBJ1-2; D is possibly TRBD1 (5 bases). Looked up from germline, CDR1 is SQVTM and CDR2 is ANQGSEA. The CDR3 consists of 14 residues. Trimming pared 2 bases from V and 2 bases from J, leaving 12 bases between. CDR3: CSVEFRAVNYGYTF. CDR3 nucleotide sequence: TGCAGCGTTGAATTCAGGGCGGTCAACTATGGCTACACCTTC.

This chain connects TRBV28 to TRBJ2-5; a weak D match, TRBD2 (5 bases). The V gene lost 4 bases and the J gene lost 5 bases, with 8 bases spanning the gap. This CDR3 spans 12 amino acids. Germline V gene data show CDR1 as MDHEN and CDR2 as SYDVKM. CDR3 in DNA: TGTGCCAGCAGTTCCTCGGGGGAGACCCAGTACTTC. It codes for CASSSSGETQYF. Using reference TRBV28 and TRBJ2-5 for the parts outside the CDR3, the full variable domain is DVKVTQSSRYLVKRTGEKVFLECVQDMDHENMFWYRQDPGLGLRLIYFSYDVKMKEKGDIPEGYSVSREKKERFSLILESASTNQTSMYLCASSSSGETQYFGPGTRLLVL.

This chain joins TRBV4-1 and TRBJ1-2, with D hard to call. The germline gives CDR1 MGHRA, CDR2 YSYEKL. This CDR3 has 14 amino acids. V lost 0 bases and J lost 8, with 13 bases in between. The CDR3 region is CASSQDTGWQGYTF. The CDR3, as DNA: TGCGCCAGCAGCCAAGATACGGGATGGCAAGGCTACACCTTC.

This chain links TRBV6-1 with TRBJ2-2, with a tentative D call TRBD2 (5 bases). The ends were cut back, 6 bases at V and 4 bases at J, with 6 bases in the middle. Germline V CDR1 and CDR2: MNHNS, SASEGT. This CDR3 is built from 12 residues. Written as DNA, the CDR3 is TGTGCCAGCAGACGGGGCACCGGGGAGCTGTTTTTT. Protein product: CASRRGTGELFF.

The V and J genes are TRBV11-2 and TRBJ2-5, with 7 bases that match TRBD1. The CDR3 has 14 amino acids. The V segment lost 1 base and the J segment 4 bases; nucleotides outside the gene matches: 3. Germline values: CDR1 SGHAT, CDR2 FQNNGV. CDR3 coding DNA: TGTGCCAGCAGCTTAGCGGCAGGGGGAGAGACCCAGTACTTC. Its translation is CASSLAAGGETQYF.

V is TRBV9 and J is TRBJ2-7, with a weak D call TRBD2 (6 bases). Trimming left V 0 bases short and J 0 bases short, with 10 bases between. The CDR3 runs 15 residues. Germline CDR1 SGDLS, CDR2 YYNGEE. The CDR3 sequence: CASSVEPSVSYEQYF. The CDR3 nucleotides are TGTGCCAGCAGCGTAGAGCCTAGCGTCTCCTACGAGCAGTACTTC.

CDR3 DNA: TGTGCCAGCAGCGTTGGACGGAGACAGGGGCTCTACAATGAGCAGTTCTTC. Translating gives CASSVGRRQGLYNEQFF. J is TRBJ2-1 and V is TRBV9; TRBD1 matches at 8 bases. The V segment lost 2 bases and the J segment 3 bases; nucleotides outside the gene matches: 10. CDR3 size: 17 residues. The V gene's germline CDR1 is SGDLS and CDR2 YYNGEE.